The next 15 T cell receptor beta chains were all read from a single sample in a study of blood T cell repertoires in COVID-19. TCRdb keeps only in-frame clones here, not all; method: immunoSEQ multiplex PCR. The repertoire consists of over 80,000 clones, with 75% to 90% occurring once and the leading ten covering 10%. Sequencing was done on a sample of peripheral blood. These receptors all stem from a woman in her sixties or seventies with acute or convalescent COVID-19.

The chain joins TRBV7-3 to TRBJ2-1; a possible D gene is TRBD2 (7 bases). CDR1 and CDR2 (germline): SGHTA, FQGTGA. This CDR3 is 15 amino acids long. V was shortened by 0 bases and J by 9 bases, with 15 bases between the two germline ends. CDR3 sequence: CASSLTGAGAGEQFF. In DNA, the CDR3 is TGTGCCAGCAGCTTAACAGGGGCGGGGGCTGGTGAGCAGTTCTTC.

In nucleotides, the CDR3 is TGTGCCAGCAGCACTATAGCGGGGGGGCAGTTCTTC. Residues: CASSTIAGGQFF. The rearrangement uses TRBV5-5 and TRBJ2-1; 10 bases agree with TRBD2. The CDR3 is 12 residues long. CDR1 and CDR2 (germline): SGHKS, YYEKEE (reference sequence). The junction had 4 bases not matched to a gene; V was cut back by 4 bases and J by 12 bases.

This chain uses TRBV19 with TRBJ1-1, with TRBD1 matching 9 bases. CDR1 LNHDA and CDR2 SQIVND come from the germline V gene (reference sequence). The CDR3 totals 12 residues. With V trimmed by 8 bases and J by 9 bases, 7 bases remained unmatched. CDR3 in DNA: TGTGCCAGTGCGGACAGGGGCGGAAAAGCTTTCTTT. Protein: CASADRGGKAFF. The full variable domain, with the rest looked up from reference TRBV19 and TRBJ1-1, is DGGITQSPKYLFRKEGQNVTLSCEQNLNHDAMYWYRQDPGQGLRLIYYSQIVNDFQKGDIAEGYSVSREKKESFPLTVTSAQKNPTAFYLCASADRGGKAFFGQGTRLTVV.

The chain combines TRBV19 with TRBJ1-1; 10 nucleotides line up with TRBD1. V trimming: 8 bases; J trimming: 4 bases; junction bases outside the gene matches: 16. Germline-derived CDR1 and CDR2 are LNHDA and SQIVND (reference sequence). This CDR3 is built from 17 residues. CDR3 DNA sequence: TGTGCCAGTCTCAAGGGGGACAGGGGTGTAGGTGGCACTGAAGCTTTCTTT. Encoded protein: CASLKGDRGVGGTEAFF.

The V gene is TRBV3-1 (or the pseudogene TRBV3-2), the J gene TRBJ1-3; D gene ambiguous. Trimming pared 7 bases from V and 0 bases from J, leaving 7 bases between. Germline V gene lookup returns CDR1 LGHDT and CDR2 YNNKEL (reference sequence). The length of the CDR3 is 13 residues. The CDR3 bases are TGTGCCAGCATGGAGATCTCTGGAAACACCATATATTTT. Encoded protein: CASMEISGNTIYF.

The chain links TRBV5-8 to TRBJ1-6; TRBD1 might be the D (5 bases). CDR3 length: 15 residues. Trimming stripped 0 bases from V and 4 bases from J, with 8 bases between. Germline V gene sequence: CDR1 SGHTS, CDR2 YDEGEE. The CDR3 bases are TGTGCCAGCAGCTTGGAGCAGGGATATAATTCACCCCTCCACTTT. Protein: CASSLEQGYNSPLHF.

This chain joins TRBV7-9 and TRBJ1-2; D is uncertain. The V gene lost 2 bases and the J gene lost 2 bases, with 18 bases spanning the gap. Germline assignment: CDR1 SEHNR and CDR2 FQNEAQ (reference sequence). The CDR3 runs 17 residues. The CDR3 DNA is TGTGCCAGCAGCTTACTGGGTGCGGCGACCCAAAACTATGGCTACACCTTC. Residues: CASSLLGAATQNYGYTF.

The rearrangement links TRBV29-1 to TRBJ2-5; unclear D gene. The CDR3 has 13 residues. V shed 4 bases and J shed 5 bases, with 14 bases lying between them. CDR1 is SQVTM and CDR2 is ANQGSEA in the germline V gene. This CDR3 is CSVVKSGGETQYF. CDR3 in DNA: TGCAGCGTTGTAAAATCGGGTGGGGAGACCCAGTACTTC. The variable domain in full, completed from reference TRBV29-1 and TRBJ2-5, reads SAVISQKPSRDICQRGTSLTIQCQVDSQVTMMFWYRQQPGQSLTLIATANQGSEATYESGFVIDKFPISRPNLTFSTLTVSNMSPEDSSIYLCSVVKSGGETQYFGPGTRLLVL.

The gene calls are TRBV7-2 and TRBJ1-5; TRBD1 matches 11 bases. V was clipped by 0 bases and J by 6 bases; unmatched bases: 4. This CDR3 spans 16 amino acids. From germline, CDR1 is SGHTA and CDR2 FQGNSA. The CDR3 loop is CASSLAGQGATQPQHF. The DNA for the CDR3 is TGTGCCAGCAGCTTAGCCGGACAGGGGGCGACTCAGCCCCAGCATTTT. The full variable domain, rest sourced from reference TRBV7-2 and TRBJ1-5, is GAGVSQSPSNKVTEKGKDVELRCDPISGHTALYWYRQSLGQGLEFLIYFQGNSAPDKSGLPSDRFSAERTGGSVSTLTIQRTQQEDSAVYLCASSLAGQGATQPQHFGDGTRLSIL.

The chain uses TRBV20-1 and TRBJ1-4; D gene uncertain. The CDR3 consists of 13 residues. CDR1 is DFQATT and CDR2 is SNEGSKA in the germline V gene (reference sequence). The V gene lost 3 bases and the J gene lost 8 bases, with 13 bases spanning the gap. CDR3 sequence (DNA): TGCAGTGCTAGTCTCTTGGTCGGGGAAAAACTGTTTTTT. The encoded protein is CSASLLVGEKLFF.

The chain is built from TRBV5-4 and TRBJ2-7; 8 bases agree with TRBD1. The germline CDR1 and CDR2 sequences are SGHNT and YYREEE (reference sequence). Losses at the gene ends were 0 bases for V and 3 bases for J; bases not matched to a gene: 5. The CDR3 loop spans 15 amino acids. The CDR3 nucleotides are TGTGCCAGCAGCTTGGGGACAGGGTATATCTACGAGCAGTACTTC. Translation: CASSLGTGYIYEQYF.

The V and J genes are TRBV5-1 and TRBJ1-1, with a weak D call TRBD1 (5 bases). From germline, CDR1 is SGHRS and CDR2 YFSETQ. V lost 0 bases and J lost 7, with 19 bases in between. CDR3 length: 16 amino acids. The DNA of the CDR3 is TGCGCCAGCAGCTTGGGGGTATTTCAGGGAGGGAGTGAAGCTTTCTTT. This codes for CASSLGVFQGGSEAFF.

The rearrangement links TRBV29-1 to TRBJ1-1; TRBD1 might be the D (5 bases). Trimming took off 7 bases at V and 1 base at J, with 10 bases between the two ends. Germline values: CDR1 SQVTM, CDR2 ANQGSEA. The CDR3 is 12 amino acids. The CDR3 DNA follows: TGCAGCGGGCGCGGGGCGAACACTGAAGCTTTCTTT. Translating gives CSGRGANTEAFF.

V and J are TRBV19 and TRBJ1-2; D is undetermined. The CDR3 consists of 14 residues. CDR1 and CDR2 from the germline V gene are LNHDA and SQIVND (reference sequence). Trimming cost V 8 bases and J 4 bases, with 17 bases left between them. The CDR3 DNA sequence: TGTGCCAGTTCCTTAAGTTGGAGCCGCTATGGCTACACCTTC. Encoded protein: CASSLSWSRYGYTF.

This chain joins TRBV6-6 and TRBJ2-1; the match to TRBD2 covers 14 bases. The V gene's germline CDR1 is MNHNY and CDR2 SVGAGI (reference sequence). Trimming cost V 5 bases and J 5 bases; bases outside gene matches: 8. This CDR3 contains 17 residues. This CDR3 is CASSPLRLAGGDNEQFF. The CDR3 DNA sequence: TGTGCCAGCAGTCCCCTGCGACTAGCGGGAGGGGACAATGAGCAGTTCTTC.